What follows are 7 T cell receptor beta chains derived from one specimen sequenced in a study of shared clonotypes between healthy human individuals. The repertoire was sequenced with immunoSEQ multiplex PCR; TCRdb's copy has only in-frame clones and lacks some. The sample yields about 1 million clones, about 76% seen once. The specimen sequenced was memory CD4+ T cells sorted from blood. Subset defined: CD45RA-negative fraction. The source is a young man in good health.

The CDR3 sequence: CASSRVAASGNTIYF. DNA of the CDR3: TGTGCCAGCAGCCGGGTGGCAGCCTCTGGAAACACCATATATTTT. This sequence joins TRBV7-2 and TRBJ1-3; D gene unclear. The V and J ends lost 5 bases and 0 bases respectively, with 11 bases between them. This CDR3 is built from 15 residues. Per the germline V gene, CDR1 is SGHTA and CDR2 is FQGNSA.

The chain joins TRBV25-1 to TRBJ1-6; 7 nucleotides align to TRBD1. The CDR3 has 16 residues. The V segment lost 7 bases and the J segment 7 bases; nucleotides outside the gene matches: 13. Per the germline V gene, CDR1 is MGHDK and CDR2 is SYGVNS. The CDR3 here is CASTGGGGTMNSPLHF. CDR3 bases: TGTGCCAGCACAGGGGGGGGAGGGACGATGAATTCACCCCTCCACTTT.

Points on this clone: Compared with germline, one end of the junction differs, possibly owing to a read error. The chain is built from TRBV30 and TRBJ1-2, with D perhaps matching TRBD1 (5 bases). Looked up from germline, CDR1 is GTSNPN and CDR2 is SVGIG (reference sequence). The CDR3 sequence is 12 residues long. CDR3 region: CAWSPQGAPPRF. The CDR3 DNA reads TGTGCCTGGAGTCCCCAGGGAGCTCCACCCCGCTTC.

The J gene is TRBJ2-3, the V gene TRBV5-4; 8 nucleotides line up with TRBD2. The CDR3 loop spans 15 amino acids. CDR1 is SGHNT and CDR2 is YYREEE in the germline V gene (reference sequence). The trim removed 2 bases at V and 5 bases at J, leaving 7 bases unmatched. CDR3 residues: CASSFQPGGGDTQYF. The CDR3 DNA follows: TGTGCCAGCAGCTTCCAGCCGGGAGGGGGAGATACGCAGTATTTT.

The DNA for the CDR3 is TGCGCCAGCAGCTTGGCCAGGGGCGGCACTGAAGCTTTCTTT. Translating it yields CASSLARGGTEAFF. The chain uses TRBV5-1 and TRBJ1-1; D perhaps matches TRBD1 (6 bases). V lost 0 bases and J 4 bases, leaving 10 bases between the germline ends. CDR1 and CDR2 (germline): SGHRS, YFSETQ. The CDR3 has 14 residues. The variable domain in full, with the rest retrieved from reference TRBV5-1 and TRBJ1-1, is KAGVTQTPRYLIKTRGQQVTLSCSPISGHRSVSWYQQTPGQGLQFLFEYFSETQRNKGNFPGRFSGRQFSNSRSEMNVSTLELGDSALYLCASSLARGGTEAFFGQGTRLTVV.

This clone was picked up one time. The rearrangement joins TRBV5-4 to TRBJ1-2; D call uncertain. Germline V lookup: CDR1 SGHNT, CDR2 YYREEE (reference sequence). The CDR3 is made up of 16 amino acids. Trimming left V 0 bases short and J 4 bases short, with 16 bases between. The CDR3 here is CASSLVGGSSSYGYTF. The CDR3 bases are TGTGCCAGCAGCTTGGTGGGTGGTAGCTCTTCCTATGGCTACACCTTC.

The V gene is TRBV19, the J gene TRBJ1-6; 9 bases agree with TRBD1. With 9 bases clipped from V and 7 bases from J, the junction kept 10 bases outside the gene matches. Looked up from germline, CDR1 is LNHDA and CDR2 is SQIVND (reference sequence). The length of the CDR3 is 15 residues. CDR3 bases: TGTGCCAGCCAATCGACCGGGACAGGGAATTCACCCCTCCACTTT. Protein product: CASQSTGTGNSPLHF.